The rows below give T cell receptor beta chains drawn from one sample of a study of blood T cell repertoires in COVID-19. Data came from immunoSEQ multiplex PCR; TCRdb stores just in-frame clones and leaves some out. The sample yields hundreds of thousands of clones, 85% to 90% seen once. The sample consisted of peripheral blood. The receptors originated from a woman in her twenties or thirties with COVID-19, enrolled during active disease. CDR3s include the opening cysteine and the closing phenylalanine or tryptophan.

>TRBV20-1
CSGQGTDTQYF
>TRBV6-4
CASSSQGAVTDTQYF
>TRBV4-2
CASSQISNSGVGDEQFF
>TRBV19
CASRVSGTGVTYEQYF
>TRBV5-6
CASSLISVNEKLFF
>TRBV28
CASRPAGQGPYGYTF
>TRBV5-1
CASRQFRGESSYNEQFF
>TRBV5-6
CASSLDRGFTNEKLFF
>TRBV3-1/TRBV3-2
CASSQGTGSDTIYF
>TRBV4-1
CASSQRELAGGPGELFF
>TRBV29-1
CSVESGLALGNEQFF
>TRBV3-1/TRBV3-2
CASSQEAALNTEAFF
>TRBV7-2
CASSLASGSSYEQYF
>TRBV19
CASSIDIQGSYGYTF
>TRBV7-3
CASSFSGGGSNEQFF
>TRBV7-2
CASSGEGYEQYF
>TRBV4-3
CASSRNRDRGYTF
>TRBV24-1
CATRPGTAFTGELFF
>TRBV5-1
CASSPGVETQTQYF
>TRBV4-1
CASSQEGAVSYEQYF
>TRBV28
CASRKGRSPGYTF
>TRBV19
CASSTGTDNQPQHF
>TRBV10-3
CAINSGTGGSYEQYF
>TRBV7-2
CASSQTVANEKLFF